Presented here are 19 T cell receptor beta chains from one specimen sequenced in a study of T cell changes during pregnancy in multiple sclerosis. Assay used: immunoSEQ multiplex PCR; TCRdb lists only in-frame clones, some missing. The table shows over 85,000 clones, with about nine tenths occurring only once. This specimen was peripheral blood, taken after pregnancy. The receptors originated from a female donor in good health, enrolled as a control in a pregnancy study.

The genes are TRBV7-3 and TRBJ2-1; 11 bases map to TRBD1. Germline V gene data show CDR1 as SGHTA and CDR2 as FQGTGA. J lost 7 bases, V lost 3 bases, and 5 bases had no gene match. The CDR3 totals 15 residues. This chain's CDR3 is CASSFGQGARNEQFF. The CDR3 bases are TGTGCCAGCAGCTTCGGACAGGGGGCGCGGAATGAGCAGTTCTTC.

V and J are TRBV6-4 and TRBJ1-1; D gene uncertain. The CDR3 is 13 residues long. Trimming pared 8 bases from V and 1 base from J, leaving 11 bases between. Germline V gives CDR1 MRHNA, CDR2 SNTAGT. The CDR3 DNA reads as TGTGCCAGCTCCGAGGCCCCGAACACTGAAGCTTTCTTT. Translation: CASSEAPNTEAFF.

V is TRBV29-1 and J is TRBJ2-7; a weak D match, TRBD2 (6 bases). Per germline, CDR1 SQVTM and CDR2 ANQGSEA. This CDR3 spans 13 amino acids. With 4 bases removed from V and 2 bases from J, the gap between germline ends came to 12 bases. The CDR3 DNA sequence: TGCAGCGTTGTTCCTAGCGAGACCTACGAGCAGTACTTC. This gives the protein CSVVPSETYEQYF.

This chain uses TRBV4-2 with TRBJ2-6, with D possibly being TRBD1 (6 bases). V lost 3 bases and J 2 bases, leaving 11 bases between the germline ends. CDR1 and CDR2 (germline): LGHNA, YNFKEQ. This CDR3 contains 16 residues. As DNA, the CDR3 is TGTGCCAGCAGCCAGAACAGGGCTACTGGGGCCAACGTCCTGACTTTC. Translated, it gives CASSQNRATGANVLTF.

The chain recombines TRBV11-2 with TRBJ1-1; D is unresolved. V lost 7 bases to trimming and J lost 5 bases, with 20 bases between them. The CDR3 is 15 amino acids. The germline CDR1 and CDR2 sequences are SGHAT and FQNNGV. The CDR3 nucleotides read TGTGCCAGCACCCCCCTGACCGGATCGAGGACTGAAGCTTTCTTT. It codes for CASTPLTGSRTEAFF. Looking up the rest from reference TRBV11-2 and TRBJ1-1 gives the full variable domain: EAGVAQSPRYKIIEKRQSVAFWCNPISGHATLYWYQQILGQGPKLLIQFQNNGVVDDSQLPKDRFSAERLKGVDSTLKIQPAKLEDSAVYLCASTPLTGSRTEAFFGQGTRLTVV.

The table lists this clone with a few counts. V is TRBV5-4 and J is TRBJ1-5; TRBD1 aligns across 7 bases. Germline V CDR1 and CDR2: SGHNT, YYREEE (reference sequence). The CDR3 has 12 amino acids. CDR3 amino acids: CAWGQINQPQHF. CDR3 coding DNA: TGTGCATGGGGACAGATCAATCAGCCCCAGCATTTT.

The CDR3 sequence is CATQAHSGNTIYF. As DNA, the CDR3 is TGTGCCACCCAGGCCCACTCTGGAAACACCATATATTTT. The chain employs TRBV19 and TRBJ1-3, with no clear D. The CDR3 spans 13 residues. Trimming cost V 10 bases and J 0 bases, with 10 bases left between them. CDR1 is LNHDA, CDR2 SQIVND, per germline (reference sequence).

This clone was seen only a few times. The J gene is TRBJ2-5, the V gene TRBV10-2, with TRBD2 matching over 9 bases. The V gene end was trimmed by 6 bases and the J gene end by 5 bases; junction bases not matched to a gene: 13. Germline V CDR1 and CDR2: WSHSY, SAAADI. CDR3 length: 16 amino acids. As DNA, the CDR3 is TGCGCCAGCAGGGATAGCGGGGGCCCACGAGGGGAGACCCAGTACTTC. The encoded protein is CASRDSGGPRGETQYF.

This chain joins TRBV28 and TRBJ2-1; no definite D call. V lost 5 bases and J lost 0, with 5 bases in between. CDR3 length: 13 amino acids. Germline V gene data show CDR1 as MDHEN and CDR2 as SYDVKM. The CDR3 DNA reads TGTGCCAGCAGTCCGAGCTCCTACAATGAGCAGTTCTTC. Translation gives CASSPSSYNEQFF.

This chain joins TRBV4-3 and TRBJ2-1; tentative D call: TRBD2 (6 bases). Germline CDR1 is LGHNA and CDR2 is YSLEER. The V and J ends lost 4 bases and 6 bases respectively, with 10 bases between them. The CDR3 runs to 13 residues. The DNA of the CDR3 is TGCGCCAGCAGCCGGGGACTGTTCAATGAGCAGTTCTTC. Its protein is CASSRGLFNEQFF.

The J gene is TRBJ2-5, the V gene TRBV19; TRBD2 matches at 10 bases. CDR1 is LNHDA, CDR2 SQIVND, per germline (reference sequence). V lost 4 bases to trimming and J lost 1 base; unmatched junction nucleotides: 6. The CDR3 loop spans 16 amino acids. CDR3 sequence reads: CASSTLAGAIQETQYF. The CDR3 DNA reads as TGTGCCAGTAGTACCCTAGCGGGGGCAATCCAAGAGACCCAGTACTTC. The whole variable domain, filled in from reference TRBV19 and TRBJ2-5, reads DGGITQSPKYLFRKEGQNVTLSCEQNLNHDAMYWYRQDPGQGLRLIYYSQIVNDFQKGDIAEGYSVSREKKESFPLTVTSAQKNPTAFYLCASSTLAGAIQETQYFGPGTRLLVL.

The rearrangement links TRBV2 to TRBJ1-2; 9 nucleotides line up with TRBD1. The CDR3 has 13 amino acids. Germline CDR1 and CDR2: SNHLY and FYNNEI. Trimming cost V 6 bases and J 4 bases; bases outside gene matches: 3. CDR3 in DNA: TGTGCCAGCAGCGGACAGGGGATCTATGGCTACACCTTC. Residues: CASSGQGIYGYTF.

The J gene is TRBJ1-1, the V gene TRBV19, with D possibly TRBD1 on 6 matching bases. The germline V gene encodes CDR1 LNHDA and CDR2 SQIVND (reference sequence). The CDR3 totals 14 residues. V lost 5 bases and J 7 bases, leaving 17 bases between the germline ends. This CDR3 is CASSAGGALDEAFF. For the CDR3, the DNA is TGTGCCAGTAGTGCTGGGGGGGCCTTGGATGAAGCTTTCTTT.

The chain carries TRBV5-4 and TRBJ2-7; possible D gene TRBD1, 6 bases. V was clipped by 4 bases and J by 1 base, with 12 bases between them. Germline CDR1 SGHNT, CDR2 YYREEE (reference sequence). There are 14 residues in the CDR3. The CDR3 nucleotides read TGTGCCAGCAGCACCCGACAGGATTCCTACGAGCAGTACTTC. Residues: CASSTRQDSYEQYF. Based on the CDR3 plus reference TRBV5-4 and TRBJ2-7, the full variable domain is ETGVTQSPTHLIKTRGQQVTLRCSSQSGHNTVSWYQQALGQGPQFIFQYYREEENGRGNFPPRFSGLQFPNYSSELNVNALELDDSALYLCASSTRQDSYEQYFGPGTRLTVT.

The chain's CDR3 is CATRRIEGENTEAFF. The CDR3 DNA sequence: TGTGCCACCCGGAGGATTGAGGGGGAGAACACTGAAGCTTTCTTT. The V and J genes are TRBV2 and TRBJ1-1, with D maybe TRBD1 (6 bases). Germline V gene sequence: CDR1 SNHLY, CDR2 FYNNEI. The V end was cut by 10 bases, the J end by 1 base, with 19 bases between. The CDR3 is made up of 15 amino acids.

This clone has just one count. The rearrangement joins TRBV6-1 to TRBJ1-4; D is possibly TRBD1 (5 bases). Between the trimmed V and J ends, which lost 3 bases and 12 bases, there was a span of 14 bases. The CDR3 is made up of 13 amino acids. Looked up from germline, CDR1 is MNHNS and CDR2 is SASEGT. The CDR3 sequence: CASSDGRVSELFF. CDR3 sequence (DNA): TGTGCCAGCAGTGATGGCAGGGTGTCAGAACTGTTTTTT.

V gene TRBV7-2 combines with J gene TRBJ2-3, with 8 bases matching TRBD2. The germline V gene has CDR1 SGHTA and CDR2 FQGNSA. The CDR3 is made up of 13 amino acids. The trim removed 5 bases at V and 12 bases at J, leaving 10 bases unmatched. CDR3 DNA: TGTGCCAGCAGCCCACAGCTAGCGGGTGAACAGTATTTT. Its protein product is CASSPQLAGEQYF.

V gene TRBV7-3 combines with J gene TRBJ2-7, with a tentative D call TRBD1 (7 bases). Deletions cut 5 bases from V and 7 bases from J, with 15 bases between. Germline V gene sequence: CDR1 SGHTA, CDR2 FQGTGA. CDR3 size: 13 residues. CDR3 residues: CASSPQGGGEQYF. The DNA of the CDR3 is TGTGCCAGCAGCCCCCAGGGGGGTGGTGAGCAGTACTTC.

The chain is built from TRBV7-9 and TRBJ1-2; D gene unclear. This CDR3 spans 17 amino acids. The germline V and J ends were trimmed by 7 bases and 3 bases, with 24 bases remaining between them. Per germline, CDR1 SEHNR and CDR2 FQNEAQ (reference sequence). CDR3 sequence reads: CASTIPFSGRPDYGYTF. In nucleotides, the CDR3 is TGTGCCAGCACCATACCGTTCTCAGGAAGGCCTGACTATGGCTACACCTTC.